Listed below are T cell receptor beta chains from one sample, sequenced in a study of T cell responses to AZD1222 COVID-19 vaccine. TCRdb's copy holds only in-frame clones and misses some; the assay was immunoSEQ multiplex PCR. This repertoire shows approximately 52,000 clones, roughly 87% found once; its top ten account for roughly 3%. The sequences come from peripheral blood, collected 28 days after the second AZD1222 dose. These receptors originate from an adult who received the AZD1222 COVID-19 vaccine. CDR3s include the opening cysteine and the closing phenylalanine or tryptophan. The order of the fields is CDR3 length, V gene, clone size, J gene, D gene, CDR3 protein, CDR3 DNA. The D gene is left open where the match is weak. Only part of the rows carry a size: once, few, many, or a class if the clone is expanded.

length: 11; V: TRBV28; size: .; J: TRBJ1-2; D: .; CDR3: CASSLGHGYTF; DNA: TGTGCCAGCAGTTTAGGGCATGGCTACACCTTC
length: 16; V: TRBV5-5; size: .; J: TRBJ1-1; D: TRBD1; CDR3: CASSNGQGAMNTEAFF; DNA: TGTGCCAGCAGCAACGGACAGGGGGCCATGAACACTGAAGCTTTCTTT
length: 16; V: TRBV6-4; size: .; J: TRBJ2-1; D: .; CDR3: CASSDTASNVHNEQFF; DNA: TGTGCCAGCAGTGACACCGCGAGCAATGTCCACAATGAGCAGTTCTTC
length: 16; V: TRBV9; size: .; J: TRBJ2-7; D: .; CDR3: CASSPGVGFWSYEQYF; DNA: TGTGCCAGCAGCCCAGGGGTAGGATTTTGGTCCTACGAGCAGTACTTC
length: 16; V: TRBV18; size: .; J: TRBJ2-4; D: TRBD2; CDR3: CASSPAAGAGKNIQYF; DNA: TGTGCCAGCTCACCGGCGGCGGGAGCTGGCAAAAACATTCAGTACTTC
length: 13; V: TRBV30; size: .; J: TRBJ1-5; D: .; CDR3: CAWSPGRNQPQHF; DNA: TGTGCCTGGAGCCCAGGGAGGAATCAGCCCCAGCATTTT
length: 12; V: TRBV28; size: .; J: TRBJ1-2; D: .; CDR3: CATAQGNYGYTF; DNA: TGTGCCACCGCTCAGGGGAACTATGGCTACACCTTC
length: 16; V: TRBV24-1; size: .; J: TRBJ2-3; D: TRBD1; CDR3: CATSDLNGQVTDTQYF; DNA: TGTGCCACCAGTGATTTAAATGGACAGGTGACAGATACGCAGTATTTT
length: 10; V: TRBV9; size: .; J: TRBJ2-5; D: .; CDR3: CASVPEAQYF; DNA: TGTGCCAGCGTCCCAGAGGCCCAGTACTTC
length: 15; V: TRBV24-1; size: .; J: TRBJ2-1; D: TRBD1; CDR3: CATSVRDRRNNEQFF; DNA: TGTGCCACCAGCGTCCGGGACAGGCGGAACAATGAGCAGTTCTTC
length: 19; V: TRBV18; size: .; J: TRBJ2-2; D: TRBD2; CDR3: CASSSRALAGGANTGELFF; DNA: TGTGCCAGTTCTTCCAGGGCGCTAGCGGGAGGTGCGAACACCGGGGAGCTGTTTTTT
length: 14; V: TRBV6-5; size: .; J: TRBJ1-1; D: TRBD1; CDR3: CASTRPGQGTEAFF; DNA: TGTGCCAGCACCCGCCCGGGACAGGGGACTGAAGCTTTCTTT
length: 13; V: TRBV7-3; size: .; J: TRBJ1-1; D: .; CDR3: CASSSGRNTEAFF; DNA: TGTGCCAGCAGCTCGGGACGGAACACTGAAGCTTTCTTT
length: 15; V: TRBV3-1/TRBV3-2; size: .; J: TRBJ2-3; D: .; CDR3: CASSQGFQSTDTQYF; DNA: TGTGCCAGCAGCCAAGGTTTTCAGAGCACAGATACGCAGTATTTT
length: 14; V: TRBV19; size: .; J: TRBJ2-2; D: .; CDR3: CATSDSHNTGELFF; DNA: TGTGCCACCTCGGACAGCCATAACACCGGGGAGCTGTTTTTT
length: 16; V: TRBV4-1; size: once; J: TRBJ2-1; D: .; CDR3: CASSQEPSDSYNEQFF; DNA: TGCGCCAGCAGCCAAGAGCCTAGCGACTCCTACAATGAGCAGTTCTTC
length: 13; V: TRBV6-5; size: once; J: TRBJ2-7; D: TRBD1; CDR3: CASSRTGAHEQYF; DNA: TGTGCCAGCAGTCGGACAGGGGCCCACGAGCAGTACTTC
length: 14; V: TRBV7-2; size: .; J: TRBJ2-7; D: .; CDR3: CASSLPTRGYEQYF; DNA: TGTGCCAGCAGCTTACCGACTAGAGGATACGAGCAGTACTTC
length: 14; V: TRBV19; size: few; J: TRBJ1-2; D: TRBD1; CDR3: CASSIGAGGGGYTF; DNA: TGTGCCAGTAGTATAGGAGCAGGGGGCGGCGGCTACACCTTC
length: 14; V: TRBV6-2/TRBV6-3; size: .; J: TRBJ2-3; D: .; CDR3: CASSYSRGTDTQYF; DNA: TGTGCCAGCAGTTACTCACGGGGCACAGATACGCAGTATTTT
length: 17; V: TRBV3-1/TRBV3-2; size: .; J: TRBJ2-1; D: TRBD1; CDR3: CASSQDSTGAPWGEQFF; DNA: TGTGCCAGCAGCCAAGATTCGACAGGGGCCCCGTGGGGTGAGCAGTTCTTC
length: 19; V: TRBV6-8; size: once; J: TRBJ2-4; D: TRBD2; CDR3: CAAFDQLWRGILAKNIQYF; DNA: TGTGCCGCCTTTGACCAACTCTGGCGGGGGATCCTAGCCAAAAACATTCAGTACTTC
length: 15; V: TRBV19; size: few; J: TRBJ2-7; D: .; CDR3: CASSISYGGAYEQYF; DNA: TGTGCCAGTAGTATTTCCTACGGGGGCGCCTACGAGCAGTACTTC
length: 15; V: TRBV7-2; size: .; J: TRBJ2-1; D: TRBD2; CDR3: CASSLTSGSWDEQFF; DNA: TGTGCCAGCAGCTTAACTAGCGGGAGCTGGGATGAGCAGTTCTTC
length: 16; V: TRBV6-1; size: .; J: TRBJ1-3; D: .; CDR3: CASSEARQGSGNTIYF; DNA: TGTGCCAGCAGTGAAGCGAGGCAGGGCTCTGGAAACACCATATATTTT
length: 16; V: TRBV15; size: once; J: TRBJ2-1; D: TRBD2; CDR3: CATSSKVTSGRTEQFF; DNA: TGTGCCACCAGCAGCAAGGTGACTAGCGGGAGGACTGAGCAGTTCTTC
length: 19; V: TRBV4-1; size: .; J: TRBJ1-6; D: .; CDR3: CASSQDRNERGSYNSPLHF; DNA: TGCGCCAGCAGCCAAGATAGGAACGAAAGGGGCTCCTATAATTCACCCCTCCACTTT
length: 13; V: TRBV2; size: .; J: TRBJ1-2; D: .; CDR3: CASSEGGLGSYTF; DNA: TGTGCCAGCAGTGAAGGTGGTCTGGGGAGCTACACCTTC
length: 13; V: TRBV27; size: .; J: TRBJ2-3; D: .; CDR3: CASSLWGTDTQYF; DNA: TGTGCCAGCAGTCTATGGGGAACAGATACGCAGTATTTT
length: 13; V: TRBV6-5; size: .; J: TRBJ1-5; D: .; CDR3: CASSGGVSQPQHF; DNA: TGTGCCAGCAGCGGAGGGGTTAGTCAGCCCCAGCATTTT
length: 16; V: TRBV5-1; size: .; J: TRBJ1-1; D: TRBD1; CDR3: CASSSTAGQGSTEAFF; DNA: TGCGCCAGCAGCTCTACCGCGGGACAGGGGAGCACTGAAGCTTTCTTT
length: 18; V: TRBV24-1; size: .; J: TRBJ2-3; D: TRBD2; CDR3: CATSDLGPGLAIPDTQYF; DNA: TGTGCCACCAGTGATTTGGGACCTGGACTAGCGATCCCAGATACGCAGTATTTT
length: 18; V: TRBV2; size: .; J: TRBJ1-5; D: TRBD1; CDR3: CASSEDRGPYSGYQPQHF; DNA: TGTGCCAGCAGTGAAGACAGGGGGCCATATAGCGGGTATCAGCCCCAGCATTTT
length: 17; V: TRBV21-1; size: .; J: TRBJ2-1; D: .; CDR3: CASSQGGRDRGSDEQFF; DNA: TGTGCCAGCAGCCAAGGGGGTAGGGACAGGGGCTCGGATGAGCAGTTCTTC
length: 15; V: TRBV6-2/TRBV6-3; size: .; J: TRBJ1-1; D: TRBD1; CDR3: CASSSQTGGLAEAFF; DNA: TGTGCCAGCAGCTCTCAGACAGGGGGCCTCGCTGAAGCTTTCTTT
length: 14; V: TRBV14; size: once; J: TRBJ1-1; D: .; CDR3: CASSLRTGNTEAFF; DNA: TGTGCCAGCAGCCTCCGGACGGGGAACACTGAAGCTTTCTTT
length: 16; V: TRBV13; size: .; J: TRBJ1-3; D: .; CDR3: CASSSQGLGETNTIYF; DNA: TGTGCCAGCAGCTCCCAGGGCCTCGGAGAGACAAACACCATATATTTT
length: 16; V: TRBV7-2; size: .; J: TRBJ2-1; D: .; CDR3: CASSLDPGRVNNEQFF; DNA: TGTGCCAGCAGCCTCGACCCGGGGCGGGTAAACAATGAGCAGTTCTTC
length: 17; V: TRBV7-3; size: .; J: TRBJ2-3; D: TRBD1; CDR3: CASSASLRDRGEDTQYF; DNA: TGTGCCAGCAGCGCCTCACTCCGGGACAGGGGAGAAGATACGCAGTATTTT
length: 16; V: TRBV6-5; size: .; J: TRBJ2-7; D: .; CDR3: CASSYSEVGSSYEQYF; DNA: TGTGCCAGCAGTTACTCGGAGGTAGGGTCCTCCTACGAGCAGTACTTC
length: 15; V: TRBV28; size: .; J: TRBJ1-6; D: .; CDR3: CASSSAGGQNSPLHF; DNA: TGTGCCAGCAGTTCGGCGGGGGGGCAGAATTCACCCCTCCACTTT
length: 12; V: TRBV19; size: .; J: TRBJ2-1; D: .; CDR3: CASSIVQSEQFF; DNA: TGTGCCAGTAGTATAGTACAATCTGAGCAGTTCTTC
length: 13; V: TRBV10-3; size: .; J: TRBJ1-2; D: TRBD1; CDR3: CAISGDRNYGYTF; DNA: TGTGCCATCAGTGGGGACAGGAACTATGGCTACACCTTC
length: 14; V: TRBV3-1/TRBV3-2; size: .; J: TRBJ1-2; D: .; CDR3: CASSQVRGLYGYTF; DNA: TGTGCCAGCAGCCAAGTCAGGGGATTATATGGCTACACCTTC
length: 16; V: TRBV6-1; size: .; J: TRBJ2-1; D: TRBD2; CDR3: CASSGTSGRHHNEQFF; DNA: TGTGCCAGCAGTGGGACTAGCGGGAGGCACCACAATGAGCAGTTCTTC
length: 13; V: TRBV6-2/TRBV6-3; size: few; J: TRBJ2-5; D: .; CDR3: CASSSQNQETQYF; DNA: TGTGCCAGCAGTTCCCAGAACCAAGAGACCCAGTACTTC
length: 15; V: TRBV9; size: .; J: TRBJ1-4; D: .; CDR3: CASSVAPRINEKLFF; DNA: TGTGCCAGCAGCGTAGCACCACGGATTAATGAAAAACTGTTTTTT
length: 17; V: TRBV30; size: .; J: TRBJ2-4; D: .; CDR3: CAWSRQTIMGAKNIQYF; DNA: TGTGCCTGGAGTCGGCAGACCATAATGGGAGCCAAAAACATTCAGTACTTC
length: 14; V: TRBV10-3; size: .; J: TRBJ1-2; D: .; CDR3: CAISVGVGNYGYTF; DNA: TGTGCCATCAGTGTTGGTGTAGGTAACTATGGCTACACCTTC
length: 16; V: TRBV10-2; size: once; J: TRBJ2-6; D: TRBD2; CDR3: CASSGLAGAGANVLTF; DNA: TGCGCCAGCAGTGGACTAGCGGGAGCTGGGGCCAACGTCCTGACTTTC
length: 11; V: TRBV14; size: few; J: TRBJ2-7; D: .; CDR3: CASSGAFEQYF; DNA: TGTGCCAGCTCGGGGGCATTTGAGCAGTACTTC
length: 12; V: TRBV5-8; size: .; J: TRBJ1-4; D: .; CDR3: CASSRGPWGLFF; DNA: TGTGCCAGCAGCCGGGGGCCCTGGGGACTGTTTTTT
length: 13; V: TRBV29-1; size: .; J: TRBJ1-2; D: TRBD1; CDR3: CSVATGGGHGYTF; DNA: TGCAGCGTCGCCACAGGGGGTGGTCATGGCTACACCTTC
length: 19; V: TRBV18; size: .; J: TRBJ1-3; D: .; CDR3: CASSPTGGGGAFSGNTIYF; DNA: TGTGCCAGCTCACCCACTGGTGGTGGCGGCGCCTTCTCTGGAAACACCATATATTTT
length: 13; V: TRBV5-4; size: .; J: TRBJ2-1; D: .; CDR3: CASSLVLYNEQFF; DNA: TGTGCCAGCAGCTTGGTCCTGTACAATGAGCAGTTCTTC